This TCR beta chain was captured in a study of cytomegalovirus exposure and HLA in healthy donors. The study ran its PCR with 60 Vbeta and 13 Jbeta primers. Profiling relied on immunoSEQ multiplex PCR, and the TCRdb table lists in-frame clones only, not all of them. Of just over 150,000 clones detected, roughly 80% appear once; the ten largest clones hold roughly 1.4%. CDR3 length equals 14 residues. In germline, CDR1 is PRHDT, CDR2 FYEKMQ (reference sequence). Trimming took 7 bases from V and 4 from J, leaving 16 bases between them. The chain employs TRBV13 and TRBJ1-1; the D gene is possibly TRBD1 (5 bases). The sample comprised PBMCs. The TCR sequence derives from a woman in her twenties or thirties in good health and CMV-seronegative. This chain's CDR3 is CASTTGGGGTEAFF. The CDR3, as DNA: TGTGCCAGCACCACGGGGGGGGGAGGCACTGAAGCTTTCTTT.